This T cell receptor beta chain comes out of a study of shared clonotypes between healthy human individuals (dated by TCRdb to the early 2020s). About the full investigation: The cohort included three men and a couple of women between 18 and 49 years of age. To increase sequencing depth and limit assay-specific biases, TCR repertoire library preparation and sequencing were carried out by different laboratories using diverse techniques. To estimate repertoire size and how much clonotypes are shared between individuals, the study performed deep sequencing of blood TCR repertoires from five healthy adults. Per donor, leukapheresis produced somewhere between about 0.9 and 9 billion PBMCs. For each donor, three plates each were used for CD4 naive and CD4 memory, two plates were used for CD8 naive, and one plate was used for CD8 memory. The investigation overall reported the following: Compared with non-shared clonotypes, clonotypes shared by all four sorted-subset donors had higher generation probabilities. The genetic and exposure-history diversity represented was limited by the small number of donors. Pairwise subsampling indicated that sequencing depth was expected to affect the degree of clonotype sharing among donors. Rarefaction of sorted-subset datasets indicated incomplete sequencing despite the large sequencing depth. Naive subsets generally had larger estimated clonotype richness than memory subsets did. Sharing across a handful of donors was observed for about 4.8% of naive CD4, over 3% of naive CD8, over 2% of memory CD4, and approximately 0.41% of memory CD8 clonotypes. Sampling was restricted to blood, and TCR repertoires in tissue are likely to differ from TCR repertoires in blood.

Using the deep immunoSEQ assay, TCR CDR3 regions were amplified from genomic DNA by multiplex PCR. Extracted genomic DNA from each cell subset was distributed evenly across all wells of several immunoSEQ 96-well plates, and each plate was treated as a replicate. For sorted subsets, about 200 ng genomic DNA, equal to some 28,000 T cell genomes, was loaded into each replicate PCR. The purified libraries were quantified using a Qubit 3.0 fluorometer, sized with a Bioanalyzer 2100, and then quantified again using the KAPA Library Quantification kit. Each immunoSEQ 96-well plate was sequenced on its own single-read 150-cycle Illumina NextSeq 550 flow cell. Under the source paper's analysis protocol: Because the immunoSEQ output held only junctional sequences and lacked quality scores, the filtering could not match the filtering applied to full-length reads. To assign V/J genes and CDR3, sequences were annotated against IMGT germline references using PyIR, a Python wrapper for IgBLAST v1.9. Any read was removed if the V/J assignment was weak (E-value above 1e-6), the CDR3 was missing, or the read contained stop codons, out-of-frame junctions, or ambiguous translated residues. A V3J clonotype was defined by an identical inferred V gene, J gene, and CDR3 amino acid sequence. Percentage overlap between repertoires was calculated by dividing the number of shared unique clonotypes by the size of the smaller repertoire. RTK rarefaction, the Chao1 estimator, and Recon v2.1 estimates of unobserved clonotypes were used to assess repertoire richness. OLGA was used to compute generation probabilities for all TCRbeta clonotypes that the gDNA method yielded from a handful of donors. TCRdb carries this immuneACCESS record with in-frame sequences only. Its versions omit some clonotypes, under half of them owing to an unresolved V gene in the studies checked, with the rest unexplained. The D gene and trimming were derived from the DNA, and the V and J assignments and clone size from that table. The sample table lists around 2.5 million clones, 90% to 95% of them with a count of one. Around 0.37% of the sample belongs to the ten largest clones.

As concerns this clone: Its cognate antigen has yet to be identified. Within one base of it there is no much larger clone, and no base qualities were kept.

The donors were healthy, HIV-negative adults who had no recently reported acute infections or vaccinations. Every donor was a Caucasian adult residing in Nashville, Tennessee, USA. Magnetic negative selection was used to enrich CD4+ T cells, after which naive cells were positively selected on CD45RA and the negative fraction became the memory subset. Blood was obtained by leukapheresis, after which PBMCs were separated by Ficoll-Histopaque density gradient centrifugation and cryopreserved in liquid nitrogen vapor phase. Purity and quantity of every magnetically sorted T cell population were checked by analytical flow cytometry. From each sorted fraction, genomic DNA was isolated and quantified by UV absorbance on a Nanodrop 2000c. V was cut back by 2 bases and J by 1 base, leaving a gap of 14 bases between them. The CDR3 measures 16 amino acids from cysteine to phenylalanine. The only DNA kept is the CDR3, 48 bases in frame from the first base. For CDR1 and CDR2, the germline V gene lists SGHAT and FQNNGV.

Sequenced input: naive CD4+ T cells from PBMCs. The intended sense of this specimen's cell subset or site label: CD45RA+ positively selected. This sequence originates from a man aged 18 to 35 in good health. Some clones in this sample may be carry-over from other donors' samples. This chain joins TRBV11-2 to TRBJ1-1, and TRBD1 may be the D gene, going by 6 matching bases. The nucleotide sequence reads TGTGCCAGCAGCTTATGGGTTGGGGGGGCGAACACTGAAGCTTTCTTT. It specifies CASSLWVGGANTEAFF.